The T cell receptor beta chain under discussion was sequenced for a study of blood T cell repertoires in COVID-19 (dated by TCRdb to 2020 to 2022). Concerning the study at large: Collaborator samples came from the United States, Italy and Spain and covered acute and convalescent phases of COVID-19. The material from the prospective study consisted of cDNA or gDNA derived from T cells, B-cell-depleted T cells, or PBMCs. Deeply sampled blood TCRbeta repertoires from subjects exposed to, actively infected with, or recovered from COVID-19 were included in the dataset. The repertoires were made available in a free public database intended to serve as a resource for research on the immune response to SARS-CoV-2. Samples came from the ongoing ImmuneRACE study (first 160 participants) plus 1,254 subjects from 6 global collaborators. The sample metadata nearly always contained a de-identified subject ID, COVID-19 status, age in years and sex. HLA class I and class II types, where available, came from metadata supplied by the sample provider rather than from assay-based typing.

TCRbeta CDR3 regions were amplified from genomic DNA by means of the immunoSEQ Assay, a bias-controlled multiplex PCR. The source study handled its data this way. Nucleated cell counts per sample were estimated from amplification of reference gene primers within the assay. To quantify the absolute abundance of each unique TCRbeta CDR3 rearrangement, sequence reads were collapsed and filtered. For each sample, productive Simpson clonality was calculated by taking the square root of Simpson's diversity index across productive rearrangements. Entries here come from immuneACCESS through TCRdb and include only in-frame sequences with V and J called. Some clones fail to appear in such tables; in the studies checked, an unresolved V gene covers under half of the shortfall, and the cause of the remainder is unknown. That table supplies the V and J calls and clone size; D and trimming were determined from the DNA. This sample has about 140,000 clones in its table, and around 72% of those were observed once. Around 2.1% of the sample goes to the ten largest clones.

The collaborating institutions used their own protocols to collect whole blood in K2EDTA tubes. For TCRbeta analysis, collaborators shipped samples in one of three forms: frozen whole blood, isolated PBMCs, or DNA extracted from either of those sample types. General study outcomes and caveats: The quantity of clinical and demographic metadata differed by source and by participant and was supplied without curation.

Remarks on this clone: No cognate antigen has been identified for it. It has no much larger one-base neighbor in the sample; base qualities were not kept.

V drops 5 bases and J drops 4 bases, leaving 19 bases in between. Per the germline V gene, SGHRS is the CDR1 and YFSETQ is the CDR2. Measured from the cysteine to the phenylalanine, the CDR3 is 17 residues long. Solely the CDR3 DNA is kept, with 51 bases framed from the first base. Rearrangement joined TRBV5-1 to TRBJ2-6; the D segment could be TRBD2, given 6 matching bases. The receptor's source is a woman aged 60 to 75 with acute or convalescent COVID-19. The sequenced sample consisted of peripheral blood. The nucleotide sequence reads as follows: TGCGCCAGCAGGTGGGGACTGGCGGATCCAGGGGCCAACGTCCTGACTTTC. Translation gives CASRWGLADPGANVLTF.